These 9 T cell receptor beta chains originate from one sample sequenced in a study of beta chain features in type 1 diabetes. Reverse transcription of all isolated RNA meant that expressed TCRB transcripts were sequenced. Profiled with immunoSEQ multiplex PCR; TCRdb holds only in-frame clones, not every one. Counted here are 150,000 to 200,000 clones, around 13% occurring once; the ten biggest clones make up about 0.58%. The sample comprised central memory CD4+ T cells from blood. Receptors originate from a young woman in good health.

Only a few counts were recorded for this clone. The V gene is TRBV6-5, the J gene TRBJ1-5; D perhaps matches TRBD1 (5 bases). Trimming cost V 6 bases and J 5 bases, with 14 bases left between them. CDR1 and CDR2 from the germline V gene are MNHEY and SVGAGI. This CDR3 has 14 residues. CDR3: CASSPRQTHQPQHF. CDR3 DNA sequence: TGTGCCAGCAGCCCTCGACAGACCCATCAGCCCCAGCATTTT.

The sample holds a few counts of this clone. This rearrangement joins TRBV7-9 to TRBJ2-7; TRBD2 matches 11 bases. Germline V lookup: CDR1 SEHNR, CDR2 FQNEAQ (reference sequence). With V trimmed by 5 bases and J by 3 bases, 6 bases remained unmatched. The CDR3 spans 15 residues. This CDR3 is CASSPGLAELYEQYF. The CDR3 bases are TGTGCCAGCAGCCCGGGACTAGCGGAGCTCTACGAGCAGTACTTC.

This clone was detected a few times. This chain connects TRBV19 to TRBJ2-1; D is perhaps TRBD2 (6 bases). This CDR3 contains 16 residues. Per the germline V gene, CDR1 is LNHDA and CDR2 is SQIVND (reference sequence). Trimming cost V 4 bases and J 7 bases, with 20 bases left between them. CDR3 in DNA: TGTGCCAGTAGTACCCTCTACCGGGGGATTCGGAATGAGCAGTTCTTC. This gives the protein CASSTLYRGIRNEQFF.

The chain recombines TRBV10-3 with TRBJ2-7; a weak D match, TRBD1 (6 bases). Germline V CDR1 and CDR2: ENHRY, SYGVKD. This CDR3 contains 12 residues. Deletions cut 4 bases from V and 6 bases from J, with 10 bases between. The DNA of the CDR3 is TGTGCCATCAGTGTCCCCAGGGGCGAGCAGTACTTC. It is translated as CAISVPRGEQYF.

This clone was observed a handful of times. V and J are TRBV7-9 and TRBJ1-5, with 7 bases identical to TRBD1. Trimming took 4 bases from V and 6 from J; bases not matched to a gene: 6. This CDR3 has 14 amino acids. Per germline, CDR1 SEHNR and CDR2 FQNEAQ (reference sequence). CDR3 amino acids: CASSSRQGGQPQHF. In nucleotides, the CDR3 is TGTGCCAGCAGCTCCAGACAGGGAGGTCAGCCCCAGCATTTT.

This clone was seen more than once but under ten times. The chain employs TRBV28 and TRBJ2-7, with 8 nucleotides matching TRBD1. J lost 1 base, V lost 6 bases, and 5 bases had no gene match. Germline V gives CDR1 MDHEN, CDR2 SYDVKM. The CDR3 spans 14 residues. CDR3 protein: CASRGTGDSYEQYF. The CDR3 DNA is TGTGCCAGCAGGGGGACAGGAGATTCCTACGAGCAGTACTTC.

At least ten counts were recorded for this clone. The CDR3 here is CSAARGQGAEQYF. For the CDR3, the DNA is TGCAGCGCCGCGCGGGGACAGGGGGCCGAGCAGTACTTC. The chain carries TRBV29-1 and TRBJ2-7, with TRBD1 matching over 12 bases. V trimming: 7 bases; J trimming: 6 bases; junction bases outside the gene matches: 7. This CDR3 spans 13 amino acids. Germline V gives CDR1 SQVTM, CDR2 ANQGSEA.

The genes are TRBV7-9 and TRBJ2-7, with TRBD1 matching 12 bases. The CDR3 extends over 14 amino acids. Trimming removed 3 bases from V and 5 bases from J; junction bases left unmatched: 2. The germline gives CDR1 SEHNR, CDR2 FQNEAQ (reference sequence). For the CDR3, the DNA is TGTGCCAGCAGCTTCGGGACAGGGGGCGACGAGCAGTACTTC. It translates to CASSFGTGGDEQYF. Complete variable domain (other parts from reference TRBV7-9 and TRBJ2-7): DTGVSQNPRHKITKRGQNVTFRCDPISEHNRLYWYRQTLGQGPEFLTYFQNEAQLEKSRLLSDRFSAERPKGSFSTLEIQRTEQGDSAMYLCASSFGTGGDEQYFGPGTRLTVT.

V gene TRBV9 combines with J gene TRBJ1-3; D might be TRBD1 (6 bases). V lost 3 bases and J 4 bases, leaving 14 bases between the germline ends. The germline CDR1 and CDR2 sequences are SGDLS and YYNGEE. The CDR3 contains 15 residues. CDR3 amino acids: CASSGGGGSGNTIYF. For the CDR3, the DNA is TGTGCCAGCAGCGGAGGGGGGGGATCGGGAAACACCATATATTTT.